The 11 T cell receptor beta chains in this list originate from one sample, sequenced in a study of patients and donors after allogeneic stem cell transplantation. TCRdb re-called the RT-PCR reads with MiXCR, one entry per CDR3 protein. The sample holds about 40,000 distinct CDR3 sequences, roughly 30% seen once. Material for sequencing was blood, either unsorted or a sorted T cell fraction (not recorded which). The receptors stem from a human donor who was either an allogeneic HSCT recipient or a stem cell or donor lymphocyte infusion donor (not recorded which). It is not recorded whose cells these are; they may come from a transplant donor.

V and J are TRBV6-6 and TRBJ2-5, with 7 bases that match TRBD2. The CDR3 covers 16 residues. After removal of 2 bases from V and 5 bases from J, the junction contained 11 bases not matched to a gene. Germline CDR1 reads MNHNY; CDR2 reads SVGAGI (reference sequence). CDR3 sequence reads: CASSYGPRTSAETQYF. CDR3 nucleotide sequence: TGTGCCAGCAGTTACGGGCCCCGAACTAGCGCGGAGACCCAGTACTTC.

This clonotype showed up just a few times. J is TRBJ1-5 and V is TRBV20-1, with no clear D. Germline values: CDR1 DFQATT, CDR2 SNEGSKA (reference sequence). V was cut by 0 bases and J by 4 bases, with 10 bases left in between. CDR3 size: 14 residues. As DNA, the CDR3 is TGCAGTGCTAGAGATCCGAGAGGGAATCAGCCCCAGCATTTT. This sequence encodes CSARDPRGNQPQHF.

The chain has TRBV5-1 and TRBJ2-4; D uncertain. The CDR3 totals 14 residues. Germline V CDR1 and CDR2: SGHRS, YFSETQ. Trimming stripped 0 bases from V and 2 bases from J, with 6 bases between. The CDR3 loop reads CASSLASTKNIQYF. CDR3 coding DNA: TGCGCCAGCAGCTTGGCTTCCACCAAAAACATTCAGTACTTC.

This chain connects TRBV5-6 to TRBJ2-7; either TRBD1 or TRBD2 may supply D (9 bases each). With 5 bases removed from V and 7 bases from J, the gap between germline ends came to 25 bases. The CDR3 runs 16 residues. Germline CDR1 SGHDT, CDR2 YYEEEE. The CDR3 nucleotides are TGTGCCAGCAGTTTACAGGGGGCCGGGACTAGCCGTGAGCAGTACTTC. This sequence encodes CASSLQGAGTSREQYF.

This chain uses TRBV3-1 with TRBJ2-3; D perhaps matches TRBD2 (6 bases). From germline, CDR1 is LGHDT and CDR2 YNNKEL (reference sequence). V was pared by 5 bases and J by 5 bases, with 17 bases between. The CDR3 sequence is 15 residues long. CDR3 nucleotide sequence: TGTGCCAGCAGCTTGGGACTTATACGCCAAGATACGCAGTATTTT. This sequence encodes CASSLGLIRQDTQYF.

This chain joins TRBV12-3 or TRBV12-4 and TRBJ2-5, with D tentatively TRBD1 (6 bases). Trimming pared 5 bases from V and 0 bases from J, leaving 10 bases between. CDR3 length equals 14 residues. This CDR3 reads CASSRDTYQETQYF. The CDR3 region has the DNA TGTGCCAGCAGTCGGGACACCTACCAAGAGACCCAGTACTTC.

This clonotype came up a few times. This sequence joins TRBV12-3 or TRBV12-4 and TRBJ1-2, with D unresolved. Trimming took off 4 bases at V and 13 bases at J, with 13 bases between the two ends. CDR3 size: 11 residues. For the CDR3, the DNA is TGTGCCAGCAGTTCTCTTGGTCTCCGCACCTTC. Protein: CASSSLGLRTF.

This clonotype came up once. The chain employs TRBV28 and TRBJ2-7, with 10 bases aligning to TRBD2. The CDR3 length is 16 residues. From germline, CDR1 is MDHEN and CDR2 SYDVKM. The junction had 9 bases not matched to a gene; V was cut back by 7 bases and J by 0 bases. The CDR3 is CASIESGLAVSYEQYF. Here the CDR3 DNA reads TGTGCCAGCATCGAAAGCGGACTAGCGGTCTCCTACGAGCAGTACTTC.

This clonotype was counted at least ten times. The chain joins TRBV9 to TRBJ1-4; D unresolved. This CDR3 has 13 amino acids. Germline values: CDR1 SGDLS, CDR2 YYNGEE. Between the trimmed V and J ends, which lost 1 base and 5 bases, there was a span of 6 bases. The CDR3 DNA is TGTGCCAGCAGCGTACGGCCGAATGAAAAACTGTTTTTT. It yields the protein CASSVRPNEKLFF.

This clonotype was counted a few times. The gene calls are TRBV20-1 and TRBJ1-2, with D hard to call. The V and J ends lost 4 bases and 4 bases respectively, with 7 bases between them. Germline CDR1 reads DFQATT; CDR2 reads SNEGSKA (reference sequence). The CDR3 runs to 11 residues. Written as DNA, the CDR3 is TGCAGTGCTATCGGCCCCTATGGCTACACCTTC. The encoded protein is CSAIGPYGYTF.

V and J are TRBV29-1 and TRBJ2-5, with D possibly TRBD1 on 5 matching bases. The CDR3 sequence is 12 residues long. Germline V gene sequence: CDR1 SQVTM, CDR2 ANQGSEA. Trimming pared 4 bases from V and 5 bases from J, leaving 11 bases between. CDR3 nucleotide sequence: TGCAGCGTTGTCAGGGAATGGGAGACCCAGTACTTC. It is translated as CSVVREWETQYF.